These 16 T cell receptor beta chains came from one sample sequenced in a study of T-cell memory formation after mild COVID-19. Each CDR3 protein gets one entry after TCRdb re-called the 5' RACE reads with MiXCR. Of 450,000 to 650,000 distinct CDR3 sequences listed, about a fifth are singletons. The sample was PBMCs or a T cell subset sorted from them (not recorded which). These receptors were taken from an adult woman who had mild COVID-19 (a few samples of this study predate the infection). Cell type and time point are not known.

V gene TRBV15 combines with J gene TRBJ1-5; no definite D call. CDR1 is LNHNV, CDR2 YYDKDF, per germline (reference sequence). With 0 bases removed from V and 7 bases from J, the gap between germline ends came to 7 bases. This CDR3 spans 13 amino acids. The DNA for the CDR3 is TGTGCCACCAGCAGAGATCGTCGACAGCCCCAGCATTTT. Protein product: CATSRDRRQPQHF.

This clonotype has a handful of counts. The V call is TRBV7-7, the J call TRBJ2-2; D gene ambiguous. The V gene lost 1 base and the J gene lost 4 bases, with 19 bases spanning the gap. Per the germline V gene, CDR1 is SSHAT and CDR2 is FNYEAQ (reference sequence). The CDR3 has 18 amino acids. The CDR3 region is CASSLGLAGGSPTGELFF. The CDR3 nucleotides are TGTGCCAGCAGCTTAGGCTTGGCAGGTGGATCCCCCACCGGGGAGCTGTTTTTT.

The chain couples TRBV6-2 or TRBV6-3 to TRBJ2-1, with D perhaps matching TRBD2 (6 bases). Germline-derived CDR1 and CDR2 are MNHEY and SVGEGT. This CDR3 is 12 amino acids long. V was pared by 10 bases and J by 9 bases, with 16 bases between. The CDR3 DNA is TGTGCCACCCTCCCCGCCGGGGGTGAGCAGTTCTTC. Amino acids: CATLPAGGEQFF.

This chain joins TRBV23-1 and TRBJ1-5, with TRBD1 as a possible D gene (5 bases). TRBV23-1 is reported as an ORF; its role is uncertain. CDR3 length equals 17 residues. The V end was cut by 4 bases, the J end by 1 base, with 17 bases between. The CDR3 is CASSPRQCLGSNQPQHF. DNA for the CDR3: TGCGCCAGCAGTCCGAGACAGTGCTTAGGGAGCAATCAGCCCCAGCATTTT.

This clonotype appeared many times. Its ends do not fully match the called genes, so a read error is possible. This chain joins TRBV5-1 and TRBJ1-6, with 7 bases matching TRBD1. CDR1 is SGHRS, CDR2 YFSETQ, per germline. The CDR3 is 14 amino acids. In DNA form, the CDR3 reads TGTGCCAGCAGCTCCGGGACAGATAATTCACCCCTCCACTTT. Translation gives CASSSGTDNSPLHF.

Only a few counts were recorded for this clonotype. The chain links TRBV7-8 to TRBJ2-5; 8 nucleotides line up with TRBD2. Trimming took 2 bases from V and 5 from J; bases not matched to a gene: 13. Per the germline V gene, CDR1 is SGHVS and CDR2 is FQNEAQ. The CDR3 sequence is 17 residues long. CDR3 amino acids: CASSLKGSGTRGETQYF. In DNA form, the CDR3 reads TGTGCCAGCAGCTTAAAGGGATCCGGGACTAGAGGGGAGACCCAGTACTTC.

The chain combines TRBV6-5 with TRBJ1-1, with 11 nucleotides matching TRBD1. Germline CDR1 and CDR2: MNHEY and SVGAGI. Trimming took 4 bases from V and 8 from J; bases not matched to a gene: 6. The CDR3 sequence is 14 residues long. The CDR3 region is CASSSGTGGREAFF. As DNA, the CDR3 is TGTGCCAGCAGTTCCGGGACAGGGGGGAGGGAAGCTTTCTTT.

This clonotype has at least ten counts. CDR3 sequence: CASSLRPGQSSYNEQFF. CDR3 nucleotides: TGTGCCAGCAGCTTAAGGCCAGGGCAAAGCTCCTACAATGAGCAGTTCTTC. The rearrangement uses TRBV7-9 and TRBJ2-1; D may be TRBD1 (5 bases). Trimming removed 2 bases from V and 0 bases from J, with 14 bases in between. CDR1 and CDR2 (germline): SEHNR, FQNEAQ (reference sequence). CDR3 size: 17 residues.

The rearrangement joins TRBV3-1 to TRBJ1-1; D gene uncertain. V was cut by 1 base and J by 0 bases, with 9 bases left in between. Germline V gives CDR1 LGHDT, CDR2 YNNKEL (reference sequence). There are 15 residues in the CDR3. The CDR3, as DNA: TGTGCCAGCAGCCAAGGGTATCAAATGAACACTGAAGCTTTCTTT. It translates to CASSQGYQMNTEAFF.

CDR3 in DNA: TGTGCCAGCAACCCCCGGGGGACTGCCCCAGGGGACAATGAGCAGTTCTTC. Translating it yields CASNPRGTAPGDNEQFF. The rearrangement uses TRBV2 and TRBJ2-1, with D possibly called TRBD1 or TRBD2 (6 bases each). The CDR3 is 17 amino acids. Germline V CDR1 and CDR2: SNHLY, FYNNEI. V lost 7 bases and J 5 bases, leaving 24 bases between the germline ends.

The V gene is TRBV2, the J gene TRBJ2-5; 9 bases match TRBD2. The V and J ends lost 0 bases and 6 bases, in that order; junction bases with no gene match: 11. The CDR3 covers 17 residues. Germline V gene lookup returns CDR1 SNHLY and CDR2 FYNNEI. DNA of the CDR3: TGTGCCAGCAGTGAAGCGGGTAGCGGGAGTTTACGAAAGACCCAGTACTTC. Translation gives CASSEAGSGSLRKTQYF.

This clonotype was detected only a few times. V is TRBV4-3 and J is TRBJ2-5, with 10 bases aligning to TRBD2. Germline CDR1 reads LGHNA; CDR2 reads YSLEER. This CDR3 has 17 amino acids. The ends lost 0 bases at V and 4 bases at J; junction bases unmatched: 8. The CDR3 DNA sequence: TGCGCCAGCAGCCAAGATGGGGCTAGCGGGAGAGGAGAGACCCAGTACTTC. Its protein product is CASSQDGASGRGETQYF.

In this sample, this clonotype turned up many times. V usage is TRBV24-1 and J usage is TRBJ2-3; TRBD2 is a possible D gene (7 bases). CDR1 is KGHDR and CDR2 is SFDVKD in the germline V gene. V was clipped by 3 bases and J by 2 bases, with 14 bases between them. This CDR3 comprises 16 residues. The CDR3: CATSDPRGGATDTQYF. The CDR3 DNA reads TGTGCCACCAGTGATCCCCGAGGGGGGGCCACAGATACGCAGTATTTT.

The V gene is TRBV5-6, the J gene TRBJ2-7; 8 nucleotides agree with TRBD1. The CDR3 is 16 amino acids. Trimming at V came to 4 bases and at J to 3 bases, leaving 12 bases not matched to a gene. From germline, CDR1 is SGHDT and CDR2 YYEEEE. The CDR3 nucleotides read TGTGCCAGCAGCACCCTGGGGCAGGGGGCCGACTACGAGCAGTACTTC. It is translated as CASSTLGQGADYEQYF.

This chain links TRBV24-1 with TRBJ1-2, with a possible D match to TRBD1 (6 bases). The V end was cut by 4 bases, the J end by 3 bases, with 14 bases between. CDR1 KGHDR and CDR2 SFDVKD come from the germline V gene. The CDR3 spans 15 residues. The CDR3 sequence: CATSESGDRDYGYTF. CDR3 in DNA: TGTGCCACCAGTGAGTCAGGGGATCGGGACTATGGCTACACCTTC.

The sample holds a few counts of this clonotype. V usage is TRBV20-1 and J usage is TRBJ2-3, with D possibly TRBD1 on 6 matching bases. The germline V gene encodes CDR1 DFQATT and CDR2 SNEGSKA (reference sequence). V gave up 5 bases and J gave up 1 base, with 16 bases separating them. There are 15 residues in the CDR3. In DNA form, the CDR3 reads TGCAGTGCTGTGCCCGGCAGGGGTGGCACAGATACGCAGTATTTT. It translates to CSAVPGRGGTDTQYF.